A selection of T cell receptor beta chains follows, all from one sample in a study of blood T cells in healthy people across ages. MiXCR, run by TCRdb on the 5' RACE reads, gives a single entry per CDR3 protein. The data hold around 900,000 distinct CDR3 sequences, with 51% observed a single time. Sequenced material: blood. These TCRs come from an older woman in good health. Each CDR3 is given without its conserved first and last residue.

TRBV28,ASSPLRPYEQY
TRBV14,ASSQGLAGGLETQY
TRBV6-5,ASSYSSSGGLEQY
TRBV6-1,ASNPGQGSQGGYT
TRBV2,ASIPGARETQY
TRBV25-1,ASSDGGGRPLH
TRBV20-1,SASGGGPETQY
TRBV28,ASSSLLGEETQY
TRBV12-3/TRBV12-4,ASKPGADSAEETQY
TRBV12-3/TRBV12-4,ASSVRGWAYEQY
TRBV7-2,ASRVVLAGGFNEQF
TRBV6-5,ASRSDLSGSPPH
TRBV3-1,ASSPRLPGTETYEQY
TRBV7-6,ASSWDLGGNNEQF
TRBV5-1,ASSLGQLAGEQF
TRBV20-1,SARALHTDIQY
TRBV5-1,ASSLVAGGNYEQY
TRBV5-6,ASSRDRVYEQF
TRBV4-1,ASSRGTSGNEQF
TRBV24-1,ATSDPRGGLGETQY
TRBV5-1,ASSVGLAGPPQETQY
TRBV7-3,ACSSGGNSPLH
TRBV2,ASSGGRQTSGY
TRBV9,ASSVATSGRSTDTQY
TRBV7-9,ASSFRQGKQETQY
TRBV28,ASSLGGALLKTQY
TRBV2,ASSEGLAGPNEQF
TRBV7-9,ASSLGVGQGAGGNQPQH
TRBV28,ASSLSLGQAGYT
TRBV11-2,ASSLGQVEKLF
TRBV21-1,ASSTHQTGVKGETQY
TRBV15,ATSRTGLATDTQY
TRBV10-3,AISDSAGGPEETQY
TRBV4-1,ASSPLWGSGGTDTQY
TRBV6-2/TRBV6-3,ASSWILAGQGTDTQY
TRBV20-1,SARQGAQETQY
TRBV5-1,ASSFWLTGELF
TRBV6-5,ASRPTGTEKLF
TRBV6-5,ASSYPSTSGRSNTGELF
TRBV20-1,SAAPGQGTYEQY
TRBV29-1,SVEGQTIGGYT
TRBV12-3/TRBV12-4,ASSFSGGNQPQH
TRBV3-1,ASRDQTSGRYNEQF
TRBV2,ASRKGALYQETQY
TRBV29-1,SGEDKETQY
TRBV11-3,ASSLGLADSSTDTQY
TRBV7-8,ASSPRTSGRSNEQF
TRBV7-9,ASSPRFAQPQH
TRBV29-1,SVEAGQNQLEQY
TRBV20-1,SSTVLFYGYT
TRBV10-3,AISAGDINYGYT
TRBV5-1,ASSLGSPHEQY
TRBV6-2/TRBV6-3,ASTSLGTSRSLEQY
TRBV10-1,ASSEGLKIGTNYEQY
TRBV29-1,SVALSGSPGTQY